This is a list of T cell receptor beta chains from one sample in a study of T cell responses to AZD1222 COVID-19 vaccine. This table comes from immunoSEQ multiplex PCR, and its TCRdb copy is limited to in-frame clones, with some not included. The data show about 110,000 clones, approximately 89% seen once. The specimen was peripheral blood, collected on day 0 of AZD1222 vaccination. These receptors were taken from an adult in good health. Both conserved end residues are part of each CDR3. D genes are given only for firm matches. Clone size is given for some rows only: seen once, a few or many times, or a class if the clone is expanded.

>NA|TRBV7-9|TRBJ1-1|NA
CASSLESRGDTEAFF
TGTGCCAGCAGCTTAGAGAGCAGGGGAGACACTGAAGCTTTCTTT
>TRBD2|TRBV10-3|TRBJ2-5|NA
CAIRSFSGEETQYF
TGTGCCATCCGGTCTTTTAGCGGGGAAGAGACCCAGTACTTC
>NA|TRBV7-2|TRBJ1-3|once
CASSLVSVAAGGNTIYF
TGTGCCAGCAGCTTAGTCTCGGTGGCTGCGGGGGGAAACACCATATATTTT
>NA|TRBV7-9|TRBJ2-7|NA
CASSQDSHYEQYF
TGTGCCAGCAGCCAGGACAGTCATTACGAGCAGTACTTC
>TRBD1|TRBV9|TRBJ1-6|NA
CASSVGGTGGNSPLHF
TGTGCCAGCAGCGTAGGGGGGACAGGGGGCAATTCACCCCTCCACTTT
>TRBD1|TRBV3-1/TRBV3-2|TRBJ1-1|NA
CASSQDLTGQVRLRTEAFF
TGTGCCAGCAGCCAAGATTTAACGGGACAGGTACGGTTGAGGACTGAAGCTTTCTTT
>NA|TRBV19|TRBJ1-2|NA
CASSLGGGGYTF
TGTGCCAGTAGTTTAGGGGGAGGTGGCTACACCTTC
>TRBD2|TRBV19|TRBJ2-4|NA
CASRVAGGPINIQYF
TGTGCCAGTAGAGTAGCGGGGGGGCCTATAAACATTCAGTACTTC
>NA|TRBV3-1/TRBV3-2|TRBJ1-3|NA
CASSQSAGNTIYF
TGTGCCAGCAGCCAATCAGCGGGAAACACCATATATTTT
>NA|TRBV7-2|TRBJ1-5|NA
CASSLMGAGEGQPQHF
TGTGCCAGCAGCTTAATGGGGGCAGGGGAGGGTCAGCCCCAGCATTTT
>TRBD1|TRBV6-5|TRBJ1-5|NA
CASSRGTDNQPQHF
TGTGCCAGCAGCCGAGGGACAGACAATCAGCCCCAGCATTTT
>NA|TRBV14|TRBJ2-3|NA
CASSRQGPDTQYF
TGTGCCAGCAGCCGTCAGGGGCCAGATACGCAGTATTTT
>TRBD1|TRBV4-1|TRBJ2-2|NA
CASSPGQGDTGELFF
TGCGCCAGCAGCCCCGGACAGGGGGACACCGGGGAGCTGTTTTTT
>NA|TRBV5-4|TRBJ2-7|NA
CASSFAVSREQYF
TGTGCCAGCAGCTTCGCCGTCTCTAGGGAGCAGTACTTC
>NA|TRBV7-2|TRBJ2-7|NA
CASSLGGDRGQYF
TGTGCCAGCAGCTTAGGAGGGGATCGAGGGCAGTACTTC
>NA|TRBV29-1|TRBJ2-1|NA
CSDFNLWGDDEQFF
TGCAGCGATTTCAACTTGTGGGGGGACGATGAGCAGTTCTTC
>TRBD1|TRBV12-5|TRBJ2-2|NA
CASGLPTGVGELFF
TGTGCTAGTGGTTTACCTACAGGGGTTGGGGAGCTGTTTTTT
>NA|TRBV2|TRBJ2-7|NA
CASTRGPLYEQYF
TGTGCCAGCACCAGAGGGCCCCTCTACGAGCAGTACTTC
>NA|TRBV2|TRBJ1-2|NA
CASSARENYGYTF
TGTGCCAGCAGTGCGCGGGAGAACTATGGCTACACCTTC
>NA|TRBV6-2/TRBV6-3|TRBJ2-1|NA
CASTPDGGIWQFF
TGTGCCAGCACCCCTGACGGGGGAATTTGGCAGTTCTTC
>TRBD1|TRBV7-9|TRBJ1-2|NA
CASSLGGTGLVYGYTF
TGTGCCAGCAGCTTAGGAGGGACAGGGCTGGTCTATGGCTACACCTTC
>NA|TRBV20-1|TRBJ2-1|NA
CSATVRNEQFF
TGCAGTGCAACGGTTAGAAATGAGCAGTTCTTC